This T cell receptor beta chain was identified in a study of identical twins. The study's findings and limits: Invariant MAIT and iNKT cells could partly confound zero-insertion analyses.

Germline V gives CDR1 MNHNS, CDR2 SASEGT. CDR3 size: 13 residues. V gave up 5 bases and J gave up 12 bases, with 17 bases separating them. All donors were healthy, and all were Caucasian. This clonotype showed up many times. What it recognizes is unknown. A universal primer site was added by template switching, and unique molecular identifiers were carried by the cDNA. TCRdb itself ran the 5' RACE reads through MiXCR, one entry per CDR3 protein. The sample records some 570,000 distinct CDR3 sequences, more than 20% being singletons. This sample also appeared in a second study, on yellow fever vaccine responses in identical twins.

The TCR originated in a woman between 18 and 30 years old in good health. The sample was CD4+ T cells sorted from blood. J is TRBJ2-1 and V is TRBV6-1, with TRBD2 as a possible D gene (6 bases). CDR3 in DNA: TGTGCCAGCAGTCCATCCCTGGGAGGACGGCAGTTCTTC. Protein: CASSPSLGGRQFF.